These T cell receptor beta chains were read from a single sample in a study of T cells in Graves' hyperthyroidism and ophthalmopathy. TCRdb re-derived calls from the multiplex PCR reads in MiXCR, one entry per CDR3 protein. The data show 550,000 to 600,000 distinct CDR3 sequences, roughly a sixth seen once. The sample comprised blood. The receptors shown here come from a woman between 18 and 29 years old with Graves' hyperthyroidism. Each CDR3 is given with its conserved first and last residue. D genes are given only for firm matches. Expanded clones get a size class; other rows say once, few or many, or leave the size out.

v_gene,d_gene,j_gene,abundance,CDR3nt,CDR3aa
TRBV3-1,.,TRBJ2-2,many,TGTGCCAGCAGCCAAGCCACCGGGGAGCTGTTTTTT,CASSQATGELFF
TRBV27,TRBD1,TRBJ1-1,few,TGTGCCAGCAGTCGTTGGGCACAGGGGGCAGACACTGAAGCTTTCTTT,CASSRWAQGADTEAFF
TRBV20-1,TRBD2,TRBJ2-3,many,TGCAGTGCCTACCCCCAAAGCCGGCGGCTAGCGGGGGGTTACACAGATACGCAGTATTTT,CSAYPQSRRLAGGYTDTQYF
TRBV2,.,TRBJ1-5,.,TGTGCCAGCAGTGTATCAGGGATCAGCAATCAGCCCCAGCATTTT,CASSVSGISNQPQHF
TRBV5-1,.,TRBJ1-2,few,TGCGCCAGCAGCGCTTCTCTGGAAGGGTATGGCTACACCTTC,CASSASLEGYGYTF
TRBV7-9,TRBD2,TRBJ2-3,.,TGTGCCAGCAGCCCGGGGGGTCGTAGCACAGATACGCAGTATTTT,CASSPGGRSTDTQYF
TRBV4-3,.,TRBJ2-7,.,TGCGCCAGCAGCCAAGAAGGACACATCTGGGGGGAGCAGTACTTC,CASSQEGHIWGEQYF
TRBV4-2,.,TRBJ2-7,.,TGTGCCAGCAGCCACCGGGACCGCGAGCAGTACTTC,CASSHRDREQYF
TRBV12-3/TRBV12-4,.,TRBJ2-1,.,TGTGCCGGCAGTTGGGGCCAGGGGCCTGAGCAGTTCTTC,CAGSWGQGPEQFF
TRBV29-1,TRBD2,TRBJ2-3,.,TGCAGCGTTGTCCCCGGGACTAGCGGGACAGATACGCAGTATTTT,CSVVPGTSGTDTQYF
TRBV5-1,.,TRBJ1-1,many,TGCGCCAGCAGCTTGGTGGGAAGGGGCACTGAAGCTTTCTTT,CASSLVGRGTEAFF
TRBV12-3/TRBV12-4,.,TRBJ2-3,many,TGTGCCAGCAACGCGGGGGCCCCTACAGATACGCAGTATTTT,CASNAGAPTDTQYF
TRBV6-5,TRBD1,TRBJ1-1,many,TGTGCCAGCAGTTACCTCGACAGGGCGAACACTGAAGCTTTCTTT,CASSYLDRANTEAFF
TRBV3-1,.,TRBJ2-5,few,TGTGCCAGCACCCTTAGGCGCGCGGGGGAGACCCAGTACTTC,CASTLRRAGETQYF
TRBV27,.,TRBJ1-1,.,TGTGCCAGCAGCCCATCCAGGGGAATTCACACTGAAGCTTTCTTT,CASSPSRGIHTEAFF